The T cell receptor (beta chain) under discussion was sequenced for a study of identical twins. Findings and limits, study-wide: Modelling approaches yielded underestimates of out-of-frame TCR alpha sharing between monozygotic twins. Donors were not followed over many years; analysis was cross-sectional. Where beta out-of-frame sequences were concerned, excess twin sharing was weaker.

Notes on this clonotype: Antigen specificity is unknown.

From germline, CDR1 is LGHDT and CDR2 YNNKEL (reference sequence). The CDR3 is made up of 15 amino acids. J was trimmed by 6 bases and V by 3 bases; bases with no gene match: 4. Unique molecular identifiers were present on the cDNA, and a universal primer site came from template switching. TCRdb re-called the 5' RACE reads through MiXCR, storing one row per CDR3 protein. The sample has approximately 690,000 distinct CDR3 sequences; over 5% are singletons. The receptor's source is a man between 18 and 29 years old in good health. The sequenced sample was naive T cells sorted from blood. The gene calls are TRBV3-1 and TRBJ2-3; 12 bases map to TRBD2. The CDR3 coding sequence is TGTGCCAGCAGCCACCTAGCGGGAGGGCGGGATACGCAGTATTTT. Its translation: CASSHLAGGRDTQYF.